The clone carrying this T cell receptor (beta chain) was detected only once. The entry originates in a study of blood T cell repertoires in COVID-19. In the study overall: Donors in the United States, Italy and Spain gave samples during acute or convalescent COVID-19. Sources were T cells, B-cell-depleted T cells, or PBMCs; the material itself was cDNA or gDNA.

Original handling: Cell counts per sample came from amplifying reference gene primers. TCRdb's table, derived via immunoSEQ multiplex PCR, lists solely in-frame clones and lacks some. From that table come the V and J calls and clone size; the DNA was used to work out D and trimming. The sample lists some 74,000 clones; roughly four fifths were seen once. CDR1 and CDR2 from the germline V gene are SEHNR and FQNEAQ (reference sequence). Trimming at V came to 3 bases and at J to 5 bases, leaving 2 bases not matched to a gene. CDR3 size: 14 residues. The source of this sequence is an older man with active or convalescent COVID-19. The sample was peripheral blood. The chain recombines TRBV7-9 with TRBJ2-4; 9 bases line up with TRBD1. The CDR3 here is CASSLRDRENIQYF. DNA of the CDR3: TGTGCCAGCAGCTTGCGGGACAGGGAAAACATTCAGTACTTC. The full variable domain, completed using reference TRBV7-9 and TRBJ2-4, is DTGVSQNPRHKITKRGQNVTFRCDPISEHNRLYWYRQTLGQGPEFLTYFQNEAQLEKSRLLSDRFSAERPKGSFSTLEIQRTEQGDSAMYLCASSLRDRENIQYFGAGTRLSVL.